The 18 T cell receptor beta chains below were found in one sample sequenced in a study of blood T cell repertoires in COVID-19. TCRdb's copy holds only in-frame clones and misses some; the assay was immunoSEQ multiplex PCR. The sample lists hundreds of thousands of clones, roughly 90% occurring once. The specimen sequenced was PBMCs or T cells enriched from blood (not recorded which). The receptors come from a woman aged 25-40 years who had recovered from COVID-19.

The V call is TRBV27, the J call TRBJ2-2; D call uncertain. This CDR3 region has 13 residues. Trimming removed 1 base at V and 6 bases at J, with 6 bases between. Germline-derived CDR1 and CDR2 are MNHEY and SMNVEV (reference sequence). CDR3 loop: CASSLYSSGELFF. CDR3 nucleotides: TGTGCCAGCAGTTTATACAGTTCCGGGGAGCTGTTTTTT.

The gene calls are TRBV5-1 and TRBJ1-1; 8 positions match TRBD1. This CDR3 contains 14 residues. Germline CDR1 is SGHRS and CDR2 is YFSETQ. Germline trimming cut 7 bases from V and 1 base from J; bases unmatched to any gene: 6. CDR3 sequence reads: CASRRTGQNTEAFF. CDR3 DNA: TGCGCCAGCCGCCGGACAGGGCAGAACACTGAAGCTTTCTTT.

The V call is TRBV11-2, the J call TRBJ2-2, with 8 bases lining up with TRBD1. V was pared by 2 bases and J by 0 bases, with 8 bases of the junction left unmatched. Germline CDR1 and CDR2: SGHAT and FQNNGV. This CDR3 is 18 amino acids long. The CDR3 is CASSLRPWTGTNTGELFF. In nucleotides, the CDR3 is TGTGCCAGCAGCTTACGACCTTGGACAGGGACGAACACCGGGGAGCTGTTTTTT.

The rearrangement uses TRBV6-5 and TRBJ1-2; the D is unclear. There are 14 residues in the CDR3. Trimming pared 4 bases from V and 7 bases from J, leaving 16 bases between. CDR1 is MNHEY and CDR2 is SVGAGI in the germline V gene. CDR3 sequence (DNA): TGTGCCAGCAGTTTAGAGGGTCCCCTGACTGGCTACACCTTC. Amino acid sequence: CASSLEGPLTGYTF.

The chain is built from TRBV14 and TRBJ2-1; 8 nucleotides line up with TRBD2. The trim removed 2 bases at V and 1 base at J, leaving 10 bases unmatched. The CDR3 covers 18 residues. Per the germline V gene, CDR1 is SGHDN and CDR2 is FVKESK. DNA of the CDR3: TGTGCCAGCAGCCAACCGGGGGGGATTTCCCTTTCCTACAATGAGCAGTTCTTC. Protein: CASSQPGGISLSYNEQFF. The full variable domain, with the rest looked up from reference TRBV14 and TRBJ2-1, is EAGVTQFPSHSVIEKGQTVTLRCDPISGHDNLYWYRRVMGKEIKFLLHFVKESKQDESGMPNNRFLAERTGGTYSTLKVQPAELEDSGVYFCASSQPGGISLSYNEQFFGPGTRLTVL.

Regarding this clone: This likely came from a read error, as a far larger clone is one base away. V and J are TRBV13 and TRBJ2-2; possibly TRBD1 for D (5 bases). This CDR3 region has 14 residues. Germline values: CDR1 PRHDT, CDR2 FYEKMQ (reference sequence). V lost 5 bases, J lost 1 base, and 8 bases lay in between. The CDR3 here is CASSRGQNTGELFF. The CDR3, as DNA: TGTGCCAGCAGCCGCGGACAGAACACCGGGGAGCTGTTTTTT.

Points on this clone: The sample carries other DNA sequences with the same CDR3. The V and J genes are TRBV9 and TRBJ1-3; maybe TRBD1 (6 bases). Germline V gene lookup returns CDR1 SGDLS and CDR2 YYNGEE. Trimming took off 3 bases at V and 2 bases at J, with 12 bases between the two ends. The CDR3 has 15 amino acids. The CDR3 DNA is TGTGCCAGCAGCGACAGGACAGACCCTGGAAACACCATATATTTT. It is translated as CASSDRTDPGNTIYF.

The V and J genes are TRBV11-2 and TRBJ1-3; perhaps TRBD1 as D (6 bases). Trimming left V 6 bases short and J 0 bases short, with 12 bases between. Germline V gene lookup returns CDR1 SGHAT and CDR2 FQNNGV. The CDR3 runs to 15 residues. This CDR3 reads CASRYRVFSGNTIYF. The CDR3 DNA is TGTGCCAGCAGATACAGGGTTTTCTCTGGAAACACCATATATTTT.

This chain connects TRBV5-1 to TRBJ2-2, with 8 bases aligning to TRBD2. The germline V gene encodes CDR1 SGHRS and CDR2 YFSETQ. The CDR3 totals 18 residues. The V segment lost 4 bases and the J segment 4 bases; nucleotides outside the gene matches: 15. CDR3 residues: CASSGLVAGGISTGELFF. The DNA for the CDR3 is TGCGCCAGCAGCGGCCTGGTTGCGGGGGGAATTAGCACCGGGGAGCTGTTTTTT.

This chain joins TRBV27 and TRBJ1-5; unclear D gene. Germline CDR1 and CDR2: MNHEY and SMNVEV (reference sequence). There are 13 residues in the CDR3. V was shortened by 2 bases and J by 3 bases, with 5 bases between the two germline ends. CDR3 loop: CASSLGVNQPQHF. CDR3 sequence (DNA): TGTGCCAGCAGTTTAGGAGTCAATCAGCCCCAGCATTTT.

The chain has TRBV24-1 and TRBJ1-6, with 8 bases that match TRBD1. The CDR3 contains 15 residues. J lost 10 bases, V lost 4 bases, and 8 bases had no gene match. Germline V lookup: CDR1 KGHDR, CDR2 SFDVKD. The DNA for the CDR3 is TGTGCCACCAGTGACCAGGACAGGGAATACTCACCCCTCCACTTT. It encodes CATSDQDREYSPLHF.

The sample holds one count of this clone. The CDR3 region is CAWSNRGFGPGELFF. CDR3 bases: TGTGCCTGGAGTAATCGGGGTTTCGGCCCCGGGGAGCTGTTTTTT. The J gene is TRBJ2-2, the V gene TRBV30; possible D gene TRBD2, 5 bases. Trimming pared 2 bases from V and 6 bases from J, leaving 16 bases between. Germline assignment: CDR1 GTSNPN and CDR2 SVGIG (reference sequence). The CDR3 runs 15 residues.

This chain connects TRBV3-1 (or the pseudogene TRBV3-2) to TRBJ1-2; 8 nucleotides align to TRBD1. The V gene's germline CDR1 is LGHDT and CDR2 YNNKEL (reference sequence). This CDR3 region has 15 residues. V shed 3 bases, J shed 8 bases, and the junction held 11 bases outside the gene matches. CDR3 residues: CASSHHDRGSEGYTF. The CDR3 DNA reads TGTGCCAGCAGCCATCACGACAGGGGCTCTGAAGGCTACACCTTC.

J is TRBJ2-1 and V is TRBV3-1 (or the pseudogene TRBV3-2), with 8 bases lining up with TRBD2. The trim removed 3 bases at V and 10 bases at J, leaving 14 bases unmatched. This CDR3 has 16 amino acids. Per the germline V gene, CDR1 is LGHDT and CDR2 is YNNKEL (reference sequence). DNA for the CDR3: TGTGCCAGCAGCCATACTAGACGGGGGGGCCGTAGGGAGCAGTTCTTC. Translated, it gives CASSHTRRGGRREQFF.

This clone has a count of ten or more. The V call is TRBV6-2 or TRBV6-3, the J call TRBJ1-1, with 8 nucleotides matching TRBD1. Per germline, CDR1 MNHEY and CDR2 SVGEGT. V trimming: 6 bases; J trimming: 0 bases; junction bases outside the gene matches: 6. The CDR3 has 15 residues. The CDR3 DNA follows: TGTGCCAGCAGCGATAGACAGGGGATGAACACTGAAGCTTTCTTT. Translation: CASSDRQGMNTEAFF.

The rearrangement uses TRBV29-1 and TRBJ2-5; TRBD1 matches at 9 bases. Trimming at V came to 7 bases and at J to 2 bases, leaving 14 bases not matched to a gene. The CDR3 has 16 residues. Germline CDR1 and CDR2: SQVTM and ANQGSEA. CDR3 in amino acids: CSAGPGQGRGQETQYF. The CDR3 DNA sequence: TGCAGCGCCGGCCCGGGACAGGGAAGGGGGCAAGAGACCCAGTACTTC.

This rearrangement joins TRBV28 to TRBJ2-7; D might be TRBD2 (6 bases). CDR3 length: 15 amino acids. V lost 6 bases, J lost 0 bases, and 15 bases lay in between. Germline CDR1 reads MDHEN; CDR2 reads SYDVKM. For the CDR3, the DNA is TGTGCCAGCAGGGGGGGACTTTTCAGCTCCTACGAGCAGTACTTC. The encoded protein is CASRGGLFSSYEQYF.

The chain is built from TRBV18 and TRBJ2-5, with a weak D call TRBD1 (6 bases). V dropped 1 base and J dropped 3 bases, with 6 bases sitting between them. CDR1 and CDR2 (germline): KGHSH, LQKENI. CDR3 length: 13 residues. The CDR3 protein is CASSPHREETQYF. CDR3 nucleotide sequence: TGTGCCAGCTCACCACACAGGGAAGAGACCCAGTACTTC. Full variable domain (outside the CDR3, taken from reference TRBV18 and TRBJ2-5): NAGVMQNPRHLVRRRGQEARLRCSPMKGHSHVYWYRQLPEEGLKFMVYLQKENIIDESGMPKERFSAEFPKEGPSILRIQQVVRGDSAAYFCASSPHREETQYFGPGTRLLVL.